The 28 T cell receptor beta chains below come from one sample, sequenced in a study of early T cells in non-severe SARS-CoV-2 infection. TCRdb re-analysed the 5' RACE reads in MiXCR, keeping a single row per CDR3 protein. The sample lists tens of thousands of distinct CDR3 sequences; 9.5% to 15% were seen once. The input for sequencing was whole blood, taken at baseline. These receptors came from an adult who was a healthcare worker with PCR-confirmed SARS-CoV-2 infection or an uninfected control (not recorded which). The donor label of this sample is uncertain.

The rearrangement uses TRBV5-4 and TRBJ2-1, with D hard to call. From germline, CDR1 is SGHNT and CDR2 YYREEE (reference sequence). V was shortened by 2 bases and J by 8 bases, with 17 bases between the two germline ends. The CDR3 spans 15 residues. Here the CDR3 reads CASSFLPSYGDEQFF. The DNA for the CDR3 is TGTGCCAGCAGCTTCTTGCCCAGCTATGGCGATGAGCAGTTCTTC.

CDR3 coding DNA: TGTGCCAGCAGTTCAGGGGAGGGGAATGAGCAGTTCTTC. Its protein product is CASSSGEGNEQFF. The rearrangement links TRBV21-1 to TRBJ2-1; whether TRBD2, the table's D call, matches the DNA was not checked. TRBV21-1 is tagged as a pseudogene. The CDR3 covers 13 residues.

The sample holds many counts of this clonotype. This sequence joins TRBV29-1 and TRBJ1-1; the D gene is possibly TRBD1 (6 bases). Germline values: CDR1 SQVTM, CDR2 ANQGSEA. V was clipped by 3 bases and J by 5 bases, with 10 bases between them. The CDR3 runs to 12 residues. CDR3 coding DNA: TGCAGCGTTGACAGGGGAGGAACTGAAGCTTTCTTT. Encoded protein: CSVDRGGTEAFF.

The J gene is TRBJ1-3, the V gene TRBV20-1; TRBD1 matches at 8 bases. This CDR3 has 15 amino acids. The germline gives CDR1 DFQATT, CDR2 SNEGSKA (reference sequence). V lost 1 base, J lost 2 bases, and 4 bases stayed unmatched. The CDR3 DNA follows: TGCAGTGCTAGAGCACAGGGGGGACCTGGAAACACCATATATTTT. This sequence encodes CSARAQGGPGNTIYF.

J is TRBJ2-3 and V is TRBV5-1, with TRBD2 identical over 7 bases. V was pared by 0 bases and J by 6 bases, with 10 bases of the junction left unmatched. CDR3 length: 16 residues. Germline V gene lookup returns CDR1 SGHRS and CDR2 YFSETQ. The CDR3 region has the DNA TGCGCCAGCAGCTTGGTGCCAGGCGTCGGGGGGGATACGCAGTATTTT. Its protein is CASSLVPGVGGDTQYF.

CDR3 in DNA: TGTGCCAGCAGCCCACTAGGCACTGAAGCTTTCTTT. Its translation is CASSPLGTEAFF. The chain has TRBV6-6 and TRBJ1-1; D remains unclear. The CDR3 runs to 12 residues. Germline V gives CDR1 MNHNY, CDR2 SVGAGI (reference sequence). V dropped 6 bases and J dropped 4 bases, with 9 bases sitting between them.

At least ten counts were recorded for this clonotype. The chain links TRBV29-1 to TRBJ1-4; the D gene is possibly TRBD1 (5 bases). Germline V lookup: CDR1 SQVTM, CDR2 ANQGSEA. The CDR3 consists of 12 residues. Trimming removed 7 bases at V and 7 bases at J, with 13 bases between. CDR3 bases: TGCAGCGCCTCCTACGGGGGTGAAAAACTGTTTTTT. Translated, it gives CSASYGGEKLFF. The whole variable domain, remainder taken from reference TRBV29-1 and TRBJ1-4, is SAVISQKPSRDICQRGTSLTIQCQVDSQVTMMFWYRQQPGQSLTLIATANQGSEATYESGFVIDKFPISRPNLTFSTLTVSNMSPEDSSIYLCSASYGGEKLFFGSGTQLSVL.

The chain combines TRBV4-2 with TRBJ2-1; 7 positions match TRBD2. Germline V CDR1 and CDR2: LGHNA, YNFKEQ. The CDR3 extends over 15 amino acids. V lost 2 bases and J lost 5; bases outside the gene matches: 6. CDR3 sequence reads: CASSQRGGENNEQFF. In DNA, the CDR3 is TGTGCCAGCAGCCAAAGGGGAGGGGAGAACAATGAGCAGTTCTTC.

The chain joins TRBV11-3 to TRBJ2-2; 14 nucleotides align to TRBD2. Trimming took 5 bases from V and 2 from J; bases not matched to a gene: 4. The CDR3 totals 17 residues. Germline V gene data show CDR1 as SGHNT and CDR2 as YENEEA. In DNA form, the CDR3 reads TGTGCCAGCAGCGGGACTAGCGGGGGATTAAACACCGGGGAGCTGTTTTTT. Amino acid sequence: CASSGTSGGLNTGELFF.

This clonotype appeared many times. The chain recombines TRBV19 with TRBJ2-1, with TRBD2 identical over 7 bases. Germline CDR1 is LNHDA and CDR2 is SQIVND (reference sequence). The CDR3 is 14 amino acids. The ends lost 7 bases at V and 4 bases at J; junction bases unmatched: 7. CDR3 sequence (DNA): TGTGCCAGTATTCCGGGGGGACCGTACAATGAGCAGTTCTTC. Translation gives CASIPGGPYNEQFF. Together with reference TRBV19 and TRBJ2-1, the CDR3 gives the full variable domain: DGGITQSPKYLFRKEGQNVTLSCEQNLNHDAMYWYRQDPGQGLRLIYYSQIVNDFQKGDIAEGYSVSREKKESFPLTVTSAQKNPTAFYLCASIPGGPYNEQFFGPGTRLTVL.

This clonotype has more than one count but fewer than ten. V gene TRBV7-2 combines with J gene TRBJ2-7, with TRBD1 matching over 9 bases. Germline trimming cut 0 bases from V and 6 bases from J; bases unmatched to any gene: 6. The CDR3 covers 15 residues. Germline V gene data show CDR1 as SGHTA and CDR2 as FQGNSA. The CDR3, as DNA: TGTGCCAGCAGCTTAGCGAGGACAGGGGCTTCCGAGCAGTACTTC. It specifies CASSLARTGASEQYF.

This clonotype has at least ten counts. This chain joins TRBV5-1 and TRBJ1-2, with 7 bases that match TRBD1. Germline CDR1 is SGHRS and CDR2 is YFSETQ. The CDR3 contains 14 residues. With V trimmed by 4 bases and J by 3 bases, 6 bases remained unmatched. The CDR3 protein is CASSIGQAYYGYTF. The CDR3 DNA reads as TGCGCCAGCAGCATCGGACAGGCGTACTATGGCTACACCTTC.

This clonotype has a count of ten or more. V gene TRBV2 combines with J gene TRBJ1-5; no clear D gene. The CDR3 runs to 14 residues. Germline V gene lookup returns CDR1 SNHLY and CDR2 FYNNEI. Trimming removed 10 bases at V and 2 bases at J, with 15 bases between. In DNA form, the CDR3 reads TGTGCCACCTCGGTGGAGAGGGGCAATCAGCCCCAGCATTTT. It yields the protein CATSVERGNQPQHF. The whole variable domain, filled in from reference TRBV2 and TRBJ1-5, reads EPEVTQTPSHQVTQMGQEVILRCVPISNHLYFYWYRQILGQKVEFLVSFYNNEISEKSEIFDDQFSVERPDGSNFTLKIRSTKLEDSAMYFCATSVERGNQPQHFGDGTRLSIL.

This clonotype was found a few times. The CDR3 here is CSAPLRGSSTEAFF. The DNA for the CDR3 is TGCAGTGCCCCCCTCAGGGGCAGTAGCACTGAAGCTTTCTTT. The chain combines TRBV20-1 with TRBJ1-1; a weak D match, TRBD1 (6 bases). Deletions cut 6 bases from V and 4 bases from J, with 18 bases between. This CDR3 is built from 14 residues. Germline V CDR1 and CDR2: DFQATT, SNEGSKA (reference sequence).

This clonotype was counted a single time. The chain uses TRBV10-1 and TRBJ2-2; possibly TRBD1 or TRBD2 for D (5 bases each). This CDR3 contains 15 residues. The V and J ends lost 3 bases and 0 bases respectively, with 8 bases between them. From germline, CDR1 is WNHNN and CDR2 SYGVQD (reference sequence). The DNA of the CDR3 is TGCGCCAGCAGTGATGGGACGGCGAACACCGGGGAGCTGTTTTTT. This gives the protein CASSDGTANTGELFF.

The V and J genes are TRBV4-3 and TRBJ2-1, with unresolved D. V lost 3 bases and J lost 0, with 9 bases in between. The CDR3 has 15 amino acids. The V gene's germline CDR1 is LGHNA and CDR2 YSLEER. CDR3 region: CASSHVRSSYNEQFF. CDR3 coding DNA: TGCGCCAGCAGCCATGTCCGGAGCTCCTACAATGAGCAGTTCTTC.

The chain recombines TRBV18 with TRBJ1-5; 7 bases are shared with TRBD1. Germline V lookup: CDR1 KGHSH, CDR2 LQKENI. The trim removed 4 bases at V and 4 bases at J, leaving 4 bases unmatched. This CDR3 has 14 amino acids. The CDR3 loop is CASSRGQSNQPQHF. CDR3 sequence (DNA): TGTGCCAGCTCACGGGGACAGAGTAATCAGCCCCAGCATTTT. The full variable domain, in which reference TRBV18 and TRBJ1-5 provide the parts outside the CDR3, is NAGVMQNPRHLVRRRGQEARLRCSPMKGHSHVYWYRQLPEEGLKFMVYLQKENIIDESGMPKERFSAEFPKEGPSILRIQQVVRGDSAAYFCASSRGQSNQPQHFGDGTRLSIL.

This clonotype occurred many times. This chain links TRBV4-1 with TRBJ2-6; D gene uncertain. Germline V CDR1 and CDR2: MGHRA, YSYEKL. This CDR3 has 15 residues. V lost 4 bases and J lost 0, with 7 bases in between. CDR3 nucleotide sequence: TGCGCCAGCAGCCTTCGGGTCTCTGGGGCCAACGTCCTGACTTTC. Its translation: CASSLRVSGANVLTF.

This clonotype was counted only a few times. J is TRBJ1-2 and V is TRBV20-1, with D tentatively TRBD1 (5 bases). Germline assignment: CDR1 DFQATT and CDR2 SNEGSKA (reference sequence). With 3 bases removed from V and 0 bases from J, the gap between germline ends came to 17 bases. The CDR3 contains 16 residues. The CDR3 region is CSASQTNEGTNYGYTF. As DNA, the CDR3 is TGCAGTGCTAGTCAGACTAATGAGGGGACTAACTATGGCTACACCTTC.

This clonotype was found many times. The chain carries TRBV2 and TRBJ2-7; D possibly uses TRBD1 or TRBD2 (6 bases each). Trimming removed 2 bases from V and 5 bases from J, with 16 bases in between. Germline CDR1 is SNHLY and CDR2 is FYNNEI. This CDR3 spans 15 amino acids. CDR3 protein: CASSERGRGGNEQYF. The CDR3 nucleotides are TGTGCCAGCAGTGAAAGGGGCAGGGGAGGTAACGAGCAGTACTTC. The whole variable domain, remainder taken from reference TRBV2 and TRBJ2-7, is EPEVTQTPSHQVTQMGQEVILRCVPISNHLYFYWYRQILGQKVEFLVSFYNNEISEKSEIFDDQFSVERPDGSNFTLKIRSTKLEDSAMYFCASSERGRGGNEQYFGPGTRLTVT.

This clonotype was detected many times. This chain links TRBV6-2 or TRBV6-3 with TRBJ2-1; D gene unclear. Deletions cut 2 bases from V and 13 bases from J, with 15 bases between. CDR3 length equals 13 residues. The germline V gene has CDR1 MNHEY and CDR2 SVGEGT. CDR3 in amino acids: CASSYRNPVLQFF. In DNA, the CDR3 is TGTGCCAGCAGTTACAGGAACCCAGTACTTCAGTTCTTC.

This chain links TRBV18 with TRBJ1-5; 10 bases match TRBD1. CDR3 length: 15 amino acids. V trimming: 2 bases; J trimming: 5 bases; junction bases outside the gene matches: 3. Looked up from germline, CDR1 is KGHSH and CDR2 is LQKENI. CDR3 protein: CASSPGDRGDQPQHF. Written as DNA, the CDR3 is TGTGCCAGCTCACCAGGGGACAGGGGCGATCAGCCCCAGCATTTT.

The chain links TRBV5-1 to TRBJ2-7; 8 bases line up with TRBD1. CDR1 is SGHRS and CDR2 is YFSETQ in the germline V gene. Trimming removed 0 bases from V and 5 bases from J; junction bases left unmatched: 7. This CDR3 spans 15 amino acids. CDR3 coding DNA: TGCGCCAGCAGCTTGGGCCCCAGGGGGCTAAACGAGCAGTACTTC. It is translated as CASSLGPRGLNEQYF.

This clonotype was seen at least ten times. This rearrangement joins TRBV11-2 to TRBJ2-3; D is unclear. CDR3 length: 13 amino acids. Germline CDR1 reads SGHAT; CDR2 reads FQNNGV. V was shortened by 1 base and J by 5 bases, with 7 bases between the two germline ends. The CDR3 DNA is TGTGCCAGCAGCTTAGGCATAGGAGATACGCAGTATTTT. Translated, it gives CASSLGIGDTQYF.

This clonotype was counted a single time. Because it lacks the conserved phenylalanine or tryptophan at the end, this CDR3 is likely a read error. The limits of the CDR3 on the DNA are not certain, so only TCRdb's listed CDR3 is given. The rearrangement uses TRBV7-2 and TRBJ2-1. Germline V lookup: CDR1 SGHTA, CDR2 FQGNSA. With termini counted, the CDR3 has 9 amino acids. CDR3: CASSLDAFY.

This clonotype was seen many times. The V and J genes are TRBV19 and TRBJ1-4, with unresolved D. This CDR3 has 11 residues. The ends were cut back, 5 bases at V and 7 bases at J, with 5 bases in the middle. Germline V gives CDR1 LNHDA, CDR2 SQIVND (reference sequence). CDR3 sequence reads: CASSDGEKLFF. The CDR3 DNA is TGTGCCAGTAGTGACGGTGAAAAACTGTTTTTT.

There are a few counts of this clonotype. This chain's CDR3 is CASGQEPGQPQHF. In nucleotides, the CDR3 is TGTGCTAGTGGCCAGGAGCCCGGGCAGCCCCAGCATTTT. The chain uses TRBV12-5 and TRBJ1-5, with D hard to call. CDR1 is LGHNT and CDR2 is FRNRAP in the germline V gene. The CDR3 sequence is 13 residues long. Trimming stripped 6 bases from V and 7 bases from J, with 13 bases between.

This clonotype has only a few counts. CDR3 amino acids: CASSQTTTFYTDTQYF. The DNA of the CDR3 is TGTGCCAGCAGCCAAACGACTACCTTCTACACAGATACGCAGTATTTT. The chain uses TRBV11-1 and TRBJ2-3; possibly TRBD2 for D (5 bases). Trimming cost V 5 bases and J 2 bases, with 17 bases left between them. The CDR3 is made up of 16 amino acids. The germline V gene has CDR1 SGHAT and CDR2 FQDESV (reference sequence).